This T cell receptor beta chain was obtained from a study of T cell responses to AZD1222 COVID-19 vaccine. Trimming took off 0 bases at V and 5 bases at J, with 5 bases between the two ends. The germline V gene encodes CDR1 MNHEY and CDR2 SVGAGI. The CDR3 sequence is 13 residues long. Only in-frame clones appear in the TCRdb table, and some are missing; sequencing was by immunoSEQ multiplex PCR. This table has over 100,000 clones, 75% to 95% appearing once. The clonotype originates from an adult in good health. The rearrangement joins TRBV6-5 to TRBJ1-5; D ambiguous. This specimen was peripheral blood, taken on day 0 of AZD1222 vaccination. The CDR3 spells CASSYSSDQPQHF. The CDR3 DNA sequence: TGTGCCAGCAGTTACTCGTCAGATCAGCCCCAGCATTTT.